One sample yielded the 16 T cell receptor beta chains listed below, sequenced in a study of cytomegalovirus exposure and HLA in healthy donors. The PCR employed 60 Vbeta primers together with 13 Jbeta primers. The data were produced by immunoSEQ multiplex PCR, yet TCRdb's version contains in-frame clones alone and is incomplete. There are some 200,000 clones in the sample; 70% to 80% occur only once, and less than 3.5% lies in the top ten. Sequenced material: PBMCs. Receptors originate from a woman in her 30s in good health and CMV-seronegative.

CDR3 protein: CASSLANLGGTQYF. The CDR3 DNA is TGCGCCAGCAGCTTGGCGAATCTCGGGGGTACGCAGTATTTT. This rearrangement joins TRBV5-1 to TRBJ2-3; the D gene is possibly TRBD2 (6 bases). Trimming stripped 0 bases from V and 8 bases from J, with 13 bases between. The CDR3 is 14 residues long. Germline CDR1 is SGHRS and CDR2 is YFSETQ.

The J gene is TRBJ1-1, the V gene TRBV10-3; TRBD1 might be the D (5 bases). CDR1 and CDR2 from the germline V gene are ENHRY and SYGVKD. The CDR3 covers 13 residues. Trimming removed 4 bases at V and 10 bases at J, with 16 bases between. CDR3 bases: TGTGCCATCAGTGGCGGCCAGGGAAGTGGAGCTTTCTTT. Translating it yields CAISGGQGSGAFF.

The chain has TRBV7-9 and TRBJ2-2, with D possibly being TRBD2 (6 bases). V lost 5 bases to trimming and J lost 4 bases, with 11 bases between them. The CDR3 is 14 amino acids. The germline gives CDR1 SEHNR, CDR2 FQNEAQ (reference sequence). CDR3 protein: CASSPVGGTGELFF. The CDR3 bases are TGTGCCAGCAGCCCGGTGGGGGGCACCGGGGAGCTGTTTTTT.

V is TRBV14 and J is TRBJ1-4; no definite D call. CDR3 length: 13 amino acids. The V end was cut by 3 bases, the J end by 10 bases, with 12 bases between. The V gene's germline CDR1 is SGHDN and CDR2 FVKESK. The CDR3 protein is CASSHSWPGKLFF. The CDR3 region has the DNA TGTGCCAGCAGCCATTCCTGGCCGGGAAAACTGTTTTTT.

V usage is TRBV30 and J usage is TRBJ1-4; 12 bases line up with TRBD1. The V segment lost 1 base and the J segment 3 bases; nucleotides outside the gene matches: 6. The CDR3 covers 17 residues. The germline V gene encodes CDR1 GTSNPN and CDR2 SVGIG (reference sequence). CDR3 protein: CAWSGPGQGASNEKLFF. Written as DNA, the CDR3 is TGTGCCTGGAGTGGGCCGGGACAGGGGGCTTCTAATGAAAAACTGTTTTTT.

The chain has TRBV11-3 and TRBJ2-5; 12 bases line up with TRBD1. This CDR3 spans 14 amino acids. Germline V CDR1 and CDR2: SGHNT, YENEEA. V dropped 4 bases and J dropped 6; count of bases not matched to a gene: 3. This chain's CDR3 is CASSWGTGGQTQYF. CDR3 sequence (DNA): TGTGCCAGCAGCTGGGGGACAGGGGGCCAGACCCAGTACTTC.

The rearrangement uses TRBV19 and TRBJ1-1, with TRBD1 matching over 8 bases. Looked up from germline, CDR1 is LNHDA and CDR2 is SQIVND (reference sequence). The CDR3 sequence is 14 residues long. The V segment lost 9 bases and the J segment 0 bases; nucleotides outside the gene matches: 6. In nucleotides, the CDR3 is TGTGCCAGCATGACAGGGGAGATGAACACTGAAGCTTTCTTT. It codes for CASMTGEMNTEAFF.

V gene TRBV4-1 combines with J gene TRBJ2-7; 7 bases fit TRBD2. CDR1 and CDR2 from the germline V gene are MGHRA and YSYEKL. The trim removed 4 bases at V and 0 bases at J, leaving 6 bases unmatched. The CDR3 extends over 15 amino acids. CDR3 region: CASSPLAASSYEQYF. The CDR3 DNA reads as TGCGCCAGCAGCCCCCTAGCGGCCAGCTCCTACGAGCAGTACTTC.

CDR3 protein: CASSPRLAGTGELFF. Written as DNA, the CDR3 is TGTGCCAGCTCACCTCGGCTAGCGGGCACCGGGGAGCTGTTTTTT. The chain carries TRBV18 and TRBJ2-2; 8 bases agree with TRBD2. Unmatched junction bases numbered 4, after V lost 3 bases and J lost 4 bases. Germline CDR1 KGHSH, CDR2 LQKENI. CDR3 length: 15 residues.

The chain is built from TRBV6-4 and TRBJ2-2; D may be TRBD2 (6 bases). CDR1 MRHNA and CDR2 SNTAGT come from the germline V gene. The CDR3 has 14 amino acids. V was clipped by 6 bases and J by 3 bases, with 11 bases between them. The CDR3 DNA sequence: TGTGCCAGCAGCTCCGGGACTCACACCGGGGAGCTGTTTTTT. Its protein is CASSSGTHTGELFF.

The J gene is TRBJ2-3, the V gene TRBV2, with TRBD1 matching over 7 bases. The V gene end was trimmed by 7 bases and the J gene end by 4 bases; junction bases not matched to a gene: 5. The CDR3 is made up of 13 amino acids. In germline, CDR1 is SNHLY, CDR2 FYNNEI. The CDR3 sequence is CASNRQGADTQYF. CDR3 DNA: TGTGCCAGCAACAGACAGGGTGCAGATACGCAGTATTTT.

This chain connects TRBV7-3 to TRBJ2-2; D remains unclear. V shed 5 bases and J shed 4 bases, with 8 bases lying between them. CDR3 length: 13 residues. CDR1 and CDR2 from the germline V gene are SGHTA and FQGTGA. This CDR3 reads CASSPLSTGELFF. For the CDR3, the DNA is TGTGCCAGCAGCCCCCTTAGCACCGGGGAGCTGTTTTTT.

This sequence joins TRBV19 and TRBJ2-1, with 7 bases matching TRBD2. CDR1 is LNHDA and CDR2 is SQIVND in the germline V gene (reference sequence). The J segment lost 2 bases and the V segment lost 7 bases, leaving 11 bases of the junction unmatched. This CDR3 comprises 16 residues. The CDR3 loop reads CASTPGGLETYNEQFF. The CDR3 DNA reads TGTGCCAGTACCCCTGGCGGACTAGAGACCTACAATGAGCAGTTCTTC.

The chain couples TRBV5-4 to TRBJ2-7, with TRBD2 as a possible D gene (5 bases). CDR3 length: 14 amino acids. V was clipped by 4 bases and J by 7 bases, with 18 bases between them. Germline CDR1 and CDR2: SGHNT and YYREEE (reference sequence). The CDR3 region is CASSPAGVAWEQYF. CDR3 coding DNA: TGTGCCAGCAGCCCGGCCGGGGTGGCTTGGGAGCAGTACTTC.

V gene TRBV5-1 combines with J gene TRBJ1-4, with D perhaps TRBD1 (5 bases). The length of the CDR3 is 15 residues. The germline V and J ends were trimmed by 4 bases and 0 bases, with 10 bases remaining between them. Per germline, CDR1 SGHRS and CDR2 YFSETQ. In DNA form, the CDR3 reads TGCGCCAGCAGCCCTTCGACAGCAACTAATGAAAAACTGTTTTTT. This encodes CASSPSTATNEKLFF.

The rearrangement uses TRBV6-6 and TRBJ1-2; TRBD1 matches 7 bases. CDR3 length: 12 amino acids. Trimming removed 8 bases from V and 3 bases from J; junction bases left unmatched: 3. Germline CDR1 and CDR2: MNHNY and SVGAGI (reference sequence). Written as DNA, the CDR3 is TGTGCCAGCCGGGACAGAGACTATGGCTACACCTTC. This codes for CASRDRDYGYTF.